This entry concerns a single T cell receptor beta chain. Its target is not known. An end of the junction differs from the germline gene, which may be a read error. CDR1 and CDR2 from the germline V gene are SGHDN and FVKESK. The CDR3 totals 16 residues. Single viable CD3+CD4+CD8-CD45RO+ cells were sorted as the memory CD4+ T cells. This sample stems from a study of memory CD4+ T cells and cytomegalovirus serostatus. The overall study: This sample comes from healthy Belgian adults, about 10 CMV seropositive, under 25 seronegative.

Produced via immunoSEQ multiplex PCR; TCRdb's table is partial and in-frame only. This table has 55,000 or so clones, over 60% appearing once. Overall study results and limits: Repertoires predicted CMV serostatus with median bootstrapped AUC of about 0.96.

The clonotype comes from an adult in good health and CMV-seropositive. The rearrangement links TRBV14 to TRBJ2-1; D perhaps matches TRBD2 (7 bases). Sequencing was carried out using memory CD4+ T cells from blood. CDR3 bases: TGTGCCAGCAGCGAAGAGGGAGGGGGGGTCTACAATGAGCAGTTCTTC. It translates to CASSEEGGGVYNEQFF.